The clone carrying this T cell receptor beta chain occurred a few times. For a library built for alpha chains, this beta chain is a stray read; little rests on its size. This specimen belongs to a study of spatial heterogeneity in lung cancer. As for the study in general: As counted in raw reads, each unique TCR and UMI combination appeared more than ten times on average.

Time point meaning: sample taken at primary tumor resection. Frozen PBMC, nontumor lung or tumor provided whole RNA, which was sequenced unsorted. The donors, fewer than 95 patients with untreated early-stage non-small cell lung cancer, provided the samples. CDR1 is MRHNA and CDR2 is SNTAGT in the germline V gene. The V segment lost 3 bases and the J segment 1 base; nucleotides outside the gene matches: 15. The CDR3 length is 18 residues. TCRdb called the 5' RACE reads again in MiXCR, with one record for every CDR3 protein. The data show approximately 1,500 distinct CDR3 sequences, approximately 7.9% seen once.

The gene calls are TRBV6-4 and TRBJ2-7, with 7 bases aligning to TRBD1. The sequence came from a female donor with early-stage non-small cell lung cancer. The material was normal lung tissue next to the tumor, obtained at surgery. The CDR3 nucleotides are TGTGCCAGCAGTGAGGTGGACAGGTGGGAAATTTTATCCTACGAGCAGTACTTC. It specifies CASSEVDRWEILSYEQYF.